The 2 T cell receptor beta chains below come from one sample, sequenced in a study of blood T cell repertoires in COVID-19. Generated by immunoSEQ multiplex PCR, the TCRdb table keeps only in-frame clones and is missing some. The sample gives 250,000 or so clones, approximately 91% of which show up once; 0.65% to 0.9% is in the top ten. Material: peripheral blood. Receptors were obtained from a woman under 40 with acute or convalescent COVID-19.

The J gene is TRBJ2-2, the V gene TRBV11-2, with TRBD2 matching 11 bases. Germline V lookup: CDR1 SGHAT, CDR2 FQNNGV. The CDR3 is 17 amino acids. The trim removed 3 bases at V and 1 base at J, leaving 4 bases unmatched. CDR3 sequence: CASSFLTSGMNTGELFF. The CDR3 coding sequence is TGTGCCAGCAGCTTCCTGACTAGCGGGATGAACACCGGGGAGCTGTTTTTT.

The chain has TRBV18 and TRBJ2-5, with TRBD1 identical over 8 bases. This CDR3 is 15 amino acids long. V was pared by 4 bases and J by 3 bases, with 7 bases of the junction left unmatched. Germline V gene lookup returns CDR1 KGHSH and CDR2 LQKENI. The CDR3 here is CASSQDRDRKETQYF. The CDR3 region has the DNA TGTGCCAGCTCACAAGACCGGGACAGGAAAGAGACCCAGTACTTC.